This T cell receptor beta chain appears in the sequencing data of a study of shared clonotypes between healthy human individuals. Study-level information: Used for every donor were three CD4 naive, three CD4 memory, two CD8 naive and one CD8 memory plate. General study results and limits: Measured sharing among donors was expected to vary with sequencing depth.

Sequencing was performed with immunoSEQ multiplex PCR; in TCRdb, only in-frame clones are kept and a portion is missing. Here the sample spans 2 million to 3 million clones, approximately 94% being singletons. CDR3 length equals 13 residues. Trimming cost V 2 bases and J 5 bases, with 7 bases left between them. The germline gives CDR1 SNHLY, CDR2 FYNNEI. Comment on this clone: No antigen is known for it.

Every donor was a Caucasian adult from Nashville, Tennessee. This sequence joins TRBV2 and TRBJ2-1; D is undetermined. The origin of this receptor is a man aged 18 to 35 in good health. Some clones in this sample may be carry-over from other donors' samples. Specimen: naive CD4+ T cells from PBMCs. The subset here: CD45RA+ positively selected. CDR3 in amino acids: CASSESQDNEQFF. The CDR3 DNA sequence: TGTGCCAGCAGTGAAAGTCAGGACAATGAGCAGTTCTTC. Supplemented by reference TRBV2 and TRBJ2-1, the full variable domain reads EPEVTQTPSHQVTQMGQEVILRCVPISNHLYFYWYRQILGQKVEFLVSFYNNEISEKSEIFDDQFSVERPDGSNFTLKIRSTKLEDSAMYFCASSESQDNEQFFGPGTRLTVL.